This TCR beta chain was observed in a study of T cell responses to AZD1222 COVID-19 vaccine. Across the whole study: Whether given at about 4 or about 12 weeks, second doses were pooled.

Broader study findings: Unmutated regions of variants are reportedly targeted by nearly half of spike-specific TCRs. Repertoires in all cases were sampled only once the peak T cell response had passed. CD4 TCRs linked to vaccination spanned spike, dominating at 160-218 and 743-854.

As to this clone: Its antigen is not identified.

Measured with immunoSEQ multiplex PCR; TCRdb has only the in-frame clones, and not every one. The sample shows 66,000 or so clones, roughly 84% of them seen only once. Trimming removed 0 bases at V and 5 bases at J, with 13 bases between. CDR1 and CDR2 from the germline V gene are MRHNA and SNTAGT. The CDR3 length is 15 residues. The sample was peripheral blood, taken on day 0 of AZD1222 vaccination. The sequence derives from an adult in good health. The chain carries TRBV6-4 and TRBJ1-2; tentatively, D is TRBD1 (5 bases). The CDR3 reads CASSDSFGGSYGYTF. DNA of the CDR3: TGTGCCAGCAGTGACTCCTTTGGGGGGAGTTATGGCTACACCTTC.